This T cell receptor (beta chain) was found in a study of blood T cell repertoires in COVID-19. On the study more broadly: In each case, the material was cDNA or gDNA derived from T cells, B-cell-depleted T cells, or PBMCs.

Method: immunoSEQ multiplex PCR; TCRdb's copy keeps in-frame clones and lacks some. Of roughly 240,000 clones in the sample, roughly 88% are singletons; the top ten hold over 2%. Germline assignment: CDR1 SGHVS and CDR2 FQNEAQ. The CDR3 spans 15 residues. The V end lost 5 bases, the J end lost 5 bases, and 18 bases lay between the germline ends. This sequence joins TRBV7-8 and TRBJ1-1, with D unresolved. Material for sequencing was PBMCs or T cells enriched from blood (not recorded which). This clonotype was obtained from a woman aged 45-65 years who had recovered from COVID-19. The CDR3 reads CASSPIVGYLTEAFF. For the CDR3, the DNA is TGTGCCAGCAGCCCTATAGTGGGCTATCTAACTGAAGCTTTCTTT.